Following are 12 T cell receptor beta chains from one sample sequenced in a study of T-cell reconstitution after alpha-beta-depleted transplantation in children. Unique molecular identifiers were used in preparing the TCRbeta library. MiXCR, applied by TCRdb to the PCR reads, yields one record per CDR3 protein. The data hold about 58,000 distinct CDR3 sequences, with about 40% observed a single time. Sequencing was performed on PBMCs, mostly from graft donor cells, taken 360 days after TCRalphabeta/CD19-depleted stem cell transplant. The source is a male patient aged 10 to 17 who had a stem cell transplant for acute lymphoblastic leukemia, so the T cells may come from the graft donor.

The chain employs TRBV7-2 and TRBJ2-1; D unresolved. The CDR3 spans 13 residues. From germline, CDR1 is SGHTA and CDR2 FQGNSA. The ends were cut back, 1 base at V and 9 bases at J, with 10 bases in the middle. For the CDR3, the DNA is TGTGCCAGCAGCTTAGTCCCGGCACGTGAGCAGTTCTTC. It translates to CASSLVPAREQFF.

This clonotype was detected once. This sequence joins TRBV6-1 and TRBJ2-5, with unresolved D. V was trimmed by 6 bases and J by 0 bases, leaving 11 bases between them. The germline CDR1 and CDR2 sequences are MNHNS and SASEGT. The CDR3 sequence is 14 residues long. In nucleotides, the CDR3 is TGTGCCAGCAGCCTAGACACAAACCAAGAGACCCAGTACTTC. It is translated as CASSLDTNQETQYF.

The chain couples TRBV6-6 to TRBJ2-1; no definite D call. This CDR3 spans 11 amino acids. Germline assignment: CDR1 MNHNY and CDR2 SVGAGI (reference sequence). V shed 1 base and J shed 6 bases, with 1 base lying between them. CDR3 nucleotide sequence: TGTGCCAGCAGTTACTTCAATGAGCAGTTCTTC. Its protein product is CASSYFNEQFF.

The chain links TRBV4-1 to TRBJ2-4, with TRBD2 matching 14 bases. Trimming took 0 bases from V and 7 from J; bases not matched to a gene: 2. The CDR3 covers 16 residues. CDR1 and CDR2 (germline): MGHRA, YSYEKL. The CDR3 region is CASSQDRTSGRNIQYF. CDR3 in DNA: TGCGCCAGCAGCCAAGATCGGACTAGCGGGAGGAACATTCAGTACTTC.

The chain joins TRBV5-6 to TRBJ2-2; perhaps TRBD2 as D (6 bases). The V and J ends lost 0 bases and 10 bases respectively, with 16 bases between them. This CDR3 is 15 amino acids long. Germline CDR1 SGHDT, CDR2 YYEEEE. CDR3 residues: CASSLVPGTSMELFF. The CDR3 region has the DNA TGTGCCAGCAGCTTGGTGCCAGGGACTTCCATGGAGCTGTTTTTT.

The rearrangement joins TRBV29-1 to TRBJ2-7, with D perhaps matching TRBD1 (6 bases). This CDR3 has 13 residues. CDR1 and CDR2 from the germline V gene are SQVTM and ANQGSEA. V was cut by 6 bases and J by 4 bases, with 16 bases left in between. CDR3 sequence (DNA): TGCAGCGTCGCCTGGGACATGGGATACGAGCAGTACTTC. Translated: CSVAWDMGYEQYF.

The chain carries TRBV12-3 or TRBV12-4 and TRBJ1-3; no firm D call. The CDR3 extends over 15 amino acids. Trimming removed 5 bases from V and 2 bases from J, with 13 bases in between. Here the CDR3 DNA reads TGTGCCAGCAGTAAAAGGGAGAGCGCTGGAAACACCATATATTTT. Protein: CASSKRESAGNTIYF.

This sequence joins TRBV29-1 and TRBJ2-7, with TRBD1 matching over 7 bases. Trimming removed 1 base from V and 2 bases from J; junction bases left unmatched: 5. This CDR3 is built from 14 residues. The germline gives CDR1 SQVTM, CDR2 ANQGSEA. The CDR3 loop reads CSVEGTGLTYEQYF. The CDR3 DNA sequence: TGCAGCGTTGAAGGGACAGGCCTTACCTACGAGCAGTACTTC.

This clonotype has only one observation. V usage is TRBV29-1 and J usage is TRBJ2-7; weak D call: TRBD2 (6 bases). Germline V gives CDR1 SQVTM, CDR2 ANQGSEA. V was pared by 7 bases and J by 3 bases, with 13 bases between. The CDR3 runs 12 residues. The CDR3 DNA sequence: TGCAGCGCTGCCGGGGGACTCTACGAGCAGTACTTC. Amino acid sequence: CSAAGGLYEQYF.

This chain uses TRBV4-2 with TRBJ2-7; possible D gene TRBD1, 6 bases. The V end lost 4 bases, the J end lost 5 bases, and 15 bases lay between the germline ends. The germline CDR1 and CDR2 sequences are LGHNA and YNFKEQ. The CDR3 loop spans 14 amino acids. This CDR3 is CASSPDSPLDEQYF. The CDR3 DNA reads TGTGCCAGCAGCCCGGACAGCCCCTTAGACGAGCAGTACTTC.

The chain combines TRBV5-8 with TRBJ1-5; D possibly corresponds to TRBD1 (6 bases). The germline V gene encodes CDR1 SGHTS and CDR2 YDEGEE. V was trimmed by 3 bases and J by 2 bases, leaving 9 bases between them. This CDR3 spans 14 amino acids. The CDR3 spells CASSSRQGNQPQHF. CDR3 coding DNA: TGTGCCAGCAGCTCTCGACAGGGCAATCAGCCCCAGCATTTT.

The chain employs TRBV27 and TRBJ2-5; TRBD1 matches at 8 bases. The J segment lost 8 bases and the V segment lost 2 bases, leaving 7 bases of the junction unmatched. Germline V lookup: CDR1 MNHEY, CDR2 SMNVEV (reference sequence). The CDR3 has 14 residues. CDR3 bases: TGTGCCAGCAGTTTAGGGCAGGGGGCGCATACCCAGTACTTC. It encodes CASSLGQGAHTQYF.